The sequence of this TCR beta chain was determined in a study of T cell clusters in autoimmune cytopenias. Overall study: A median of around 50,000 TRB reads per sample yielded a median approximately 2,500 distinct clonotypes.

Concerning this clonotype: Its antigen is unidentified.

TRB rearrangements were amplified by touch-down multiplex PCR with mixed TRB-A/B primers. TCRdb re-called the multiplex PCR reads and catalogs CDR3 proteins one per entry, DNA excluded. The sample table includes more than 200 distinct CDR3 sequences. Study outcomes and limitations: Exclusive TRB clusters were about 2.8-fold more numerous in healthy donors than in active autoimmune hepatitis. Functional roles of the in silico T cell clusters still await experimental validation.

TRB was amplified from 250 ng of peripheral blood genomic DNA per sample. Germline CDR1 LNHDA, CDR2 SQIVND (reference sequence). The CDR3 is 21 residues long. The sequenced material came from peripheral blood. The gene calls are TRBV19 and TRBJ2-1; TCRdb picks TRBD1, but there is no DNA to check that call. This sequence was found in a human donor with an autoimmune cytopenia or autoimmune hepatitis (not recorded which). CDR3 sequence reads: CASSYSGVTETGIRLANEQFF.